This TCR beta chain was found in a study of beta chain features in type 1 diabetes (dated by TCRdb to the late 2010s). Concerning the study at large: Mean age, gender distribution, total cell number and subset yield were not different between patients and healthy donors. In the study, recently diagnosed type 1 diabetes patients and matched healthy donors were compared on the TCRB repertoires of their sorted circulating CD4+ T cell subsets. Whereas all 30 or so donors provided naive and central memory subsets, regulatory and stem cell-like memory subsets were isolated from just 8 patients and about 8 healthy donors. Across all samples, fewer than 130 million sorted cells were examined, and cell number per subset correlated strongly with RNA yield.

The investigation overall reported the following: Because small numbers of individuals were included in the HLA sub-analyses, any influence of HLA type on TCRB rearrangement was left unresolved. Patients with type 1 diabetes made fewer insertions and deleted more nucleotides at VDJ recombination sites, implying thymic rearrangement abnormalities. In all four CD4+ subsets, TCRB CDR3 length was moderately but significantly shorter in type 1 diabetes patients. The naive, central memory and regulatory TCRB repertoires appeared to resemble one another more closely among patients than among healthy donors. Because cDNA was sequenced instead of genomic DNA, highly expressing activated cells could be over-represented, though the groups showed no difference in activation or CD3 levels. PCR might favor shorter templates, but patient and control samples were amplified and corrected together, so any skew would affect both groups equally.

Each donor gave one peripheral blood draw, roughly 110 mL on average, collected into heparinised tubes. A BD FACSAria II and a panel including CD45RO, CCR7, CD25, CD127, CD95 and CD27 were used to sort naive, central memory, regulatory and stem cell-like memory CD4+ T cells. A purity above 95% was achieved for all sorted populations. PBMCs were isolated immediately by Lymphoprep density gradient centrifugation and stained directly without culture. To minimize batch effects, samples were stained and sorted in pairs, one healthy donor with one patient per experiment. The entire isolated RNA was reverse transcribed using the High Capacity cDNA Reverse Transcription Kit, and thus expressed TCRB transcripts were sequenced. Deep immunoSEQ sequencing was performed on naive, central memory and regulatory T cell samples, with an average of about 4 million total reads per sample. After sorted cells were lysed in RLT buffer, RNA was extracted with DNase-treated RNeasy Micro or Mini kits, with the choice depending on cell number. Each cell subset was processed on its own to prevent cross-contamination, while patient and healthy donor samples were processed together. The immunoSEQ multiplex PCR was used to amplify TCRB sequences from cDNA, generating 87-bp fragments that spanned the CDR3 region. The amplicons were sequenced using the Illumina HiSeq platform. The authors' pipeline ran thus. Synthetic template baselines were used to correct PCR bias computationally, reads within Hamming distance 2 were collapsed, and singletons that could not be merged were discarded. By aligning reads against IMGT, V, D and J genes, CDR3 length, and insertions or deletions at six rearrangement sites were assigned. Within each subset, clonotype counts were normalized to the number of sorted cells before true diversity and Gini coefficients were calculated with the tcR R package. The overlap coefficient, calculated on TCRB nucleotide sequences, was used to quantify repertoire sharing. As a proxy for the pre-selection repertoire, out-of-frame TCRB sequences from naive cells were analyzed. Not all clones reach the TCRdb copy of this immuneACCESS table, which keeps in-frame sequences only. Checked studies attribute under half of the gap to unresolved V genes and leave the rest unexplained. V and J calls and clone size come straight from that table; D and trimming were deduced from the DNA. Within this sample are 900,000 or so clones, with about 17% of them counted one time only. The top ten hold about 0.02% of the sample.

This clone has a handful of counts. Its specific antigen is unknown. Per-base qualities were not stored, and no clone one base away is much larger. From a lookup of the germline V gene (reference sequence), CDR1 and CDR2 are SEHNR and FQNEAQ. A distance of 13 bases separates the germline ends of V and J, which lose 4 bases and 3 bases respectively. Inclusive of the bounding cysteine and phenylalanine, the CDR3 is 15 residues long. Just CDR3 DNA is preserved here, 45 bases in frame from base 1. This sequence uses TRBV7-9 and TRBJ2-4; TRBD1 is a weak D gene call, 6 bases matching. This TCR was sampled from a woman between 18 and 29 years old in good health. Sequencing input: naive CD4+ T cells from blood. The sample's cell subset or site label, in plain terms: true naive CD4+ T cells. This receptor carries the CDR3 CASSSQGTFKNIQYF. The DNA sequence reads TGTGCCAGCAGCTCACAGGGAACCTTCAAAAACATTCAGTACTTC.